The 3 T cell receptor beta chains below come from one sample, sequenced in a study of blood T cells in healthy people across ages. PCR was performed a second time for roughly 7 to 11 cycles using a sample-barcoded 5' primer and a J-beta primer mix. Each CDR3 protein gets one entry after TCRdb re-called the 5' RACE reads with MiXCR. The table has about 1.6 million distinct CDR3 sequences, around 36% seen once. The sequencing input was blood. These receptors were obtained from a woman aged 25-40 years in good health.

V gene TRBV6-5 combines with J gene TRBJ2-1, with unresolved D. The germline V gene encodes CDR1 MNHEY and CDR2 SVGAGI. The CDR3 covers 14 residues. Trimming pared 7 bases from V and 4 bases from J, leaving 14 bases between. The CDR3 loop is CASKTSQKYNEQFF. The CDR3 DNA is TGTGCCAGCAAGACATCCCAGAAGTACAATGAGCAGTTCTTC.

With respect to this clonotype: A much bigger clone sits one base away, suggesting this may be a read error. CDR3 sequence (DNA): TGTGCCGGCAGTAGCGGGGCACGAGAGACCCAGTACTTC. Protein sequence: CAGSSGARETQYF. This chain joins TRBV2 and TRBJ2-7, with 8 bases lining up with TRBD2. The end of the DNA aligns better with TRBJ2-5, so the J call may be wrong. Germline loops: CDR1 SNHLY, CDR2 FYNNEI. The CDR3 sequence is 13 residues long.

This chain uses TRBV14 with TRBJ2-1, with D maybe TRBD1 (6 bases). CDR1 and CDR2 from the germline V gene are SGHDN and FVKESK. CDR3 length: 14 amino acids. Trimming stripped 4 bases from V and 10 bases from J, with 17 bases between. The CDR3, as DNA: TGTGCCAGCAGCCCGATACAGGGTTTCTTGGAGCAGTTCTTC. The encoded protein is CASSPIQGFLEQFF.